The entry that follows covers one T cell receptor (beta chain) sequence. The data were taken from a study of blood T cell repertoires in COVID-19. Whole-study context: Italy, Spain and the United States were the sources of the convalescent and acute COVID-19 samples. PBMCs, B-cell-depleted T cells, or T cells were the source of the cDNA or gDNA that made up the material.

V was pared by 2 bases and J by 5 bases, with 10 bases between. This CDR3 is built from 14 residues. Per the germline V gene, CDR1 is LNHDA and CDR2 is SQIVND (reference sequence). Clones were sequenced by immunoSEQ multiplex PCR, and TCRdb holds only the in-frame ones, with some missing. Of about 160,000 clones in the sample, around nine tenths were seen once. Clinical histories supplied by participants themselves formed the basis of cohort assignment. Two consecutive negative NP/OP PCR tests, clearance, or resolved symptoms defined Cohort 3 recovery. This clonotype was sampled from a woman in her forties or fifties who had recovered from COVID-19. Material for sequencing was PBMCs or T cells enriched from blood (not recorded which). This chain uses TRBV19 with TRBJ2-1; D unclear. CDR3 region: CASSIISPHNEQFF. As DNA, the CDR3 is TGTGCCAGTAGTATAATCAGTCCTCACAATGAGCAGTTCTTC.